This T cell receptor beta chain was observed in a study of molecular identifiers for immune sequencing clone quantification. Study-wide results and limits: Underestimation of highly expanded clone sizes could arise where identical TCR molecules share a barcode.

TCRdb fed the PCR reads into MiXCR, producing one record per CDR3 protein. The data hold some 590,000 distinct CDR3 sequences, with less than 30% observed a single time. V shed 6 bases and J shed 4 bases, with 14 bases lying between them. The CDR3 has 14 residues. In germline, CDR1 is MDHEN, CDR2 SYDVKM. Sequencing libraries of naive CD8 cells derived from approximately 22,000 to 940,000 sorted cells with 10%, 30% or 50% RNA. The sorting of naive CD8 T cells used the CD8+CD4-CCR7+CD45RA+ phenotype. This clonotype was picked up many times. The antigen is not known. This receptor was obtained from a human donor in good health. Some libraries in this study had Jurkat cell RNA spiked in. The chain employs TRBV28 and TRBJ2-3, with D possibly being TRBD1 (6 bases). Sequencing input: naive CD8+ T cells from blood, with Jurkat cell RNA spiked in. Stated subset: FACS-sorted CD8+CD4-CCR7+CD45RA+ naive T cells. The CDR3 protein is CASSPSEGADTQYF. CDR3 nucleotide sequence: TGTGCCAGCAGCCCAAGCGAGGGGGCAGATACGCAGTATTTT.